This T cell receptor beta chain was recovered during a study of cytomegalovirus exposure and HLA in healthy donors. Study outcomes and limitations: Segments of the TCR beta V type were, in most cases, productive about 87% or about 30% of the time in an earlier analysis.

PCR involved 60 Vbeta and 13 Jbeta primers. Assay used: immunoSEQ multiplex PCR; TCRdb lists only in-frame clones, some missing. Of some 190,000 clones detected, about nine tenths appear once; the ten largest clones hold 1% to 1.4%. Trimming left V 4 bases short and J 0 bases short, with 25 bases between. CDR3 length: 20 residues. Germline values: CDR1 MGHRA, CDR2 YSYEKL. Nominal health characterized the donors when sampled, though unrecorded immune exposures were likely. About this clone: Its matching antigen is unknown.

V gene TRBV4-1 combines with J gene TRBJ2-1, with a weak D call TRBD2 (6 bases). The sequence derives from a boy aged 2-9 years in good health and CMV-seronegative. Sequencing input: PBMCs. CDR3 sequence: CASSRETGTGLFSSYNEQFF. The CDR3 nucleotides are TGCGCCAGCAGCCGGGAGACCGGGACTGGCCTCTTCAGCTCCTACAATGAGCAGTTCTTC.